These T cell receptor beta chains were read from a single sample in a study of cytomegalovirus exposure and HLA in healthy donors. Measured with immunoSEQ multiplex PCR; TCRdb has only the in-frame clones, and not every one. Of more than 95,000 clones in the sample, roughly 15% were seen once. The sequenced material came from PBMCs. Receptor source: a female donor in good health and CMV-seronegative. Each CDR3 is given with its conserved first and last residue. A D gene is named only where the DNA matches it firmly. Part of the rows lack a size; the others show once, few, many or a class for expanded clones.

d_gene: TRBD2
len: 15
j_gene: TRBJ2-3
abundance: -
v_gene: TRBV7-6
CDR3aa: CASRRSGRATDTQYF
CDR3nt: TGTGCCAGCAGACGGAGCGGGAGGGCCACAGATACGCAGTATTTT

d_gene: -
len: 13
j_gene: TRBJ1-6
abundance: few
v_gene: TRBV2
CDR3aa: CASGGLGNSPLHF
CDR3nt: TGTGCCAGCGGGGGCCTGGGCAATTCACCCCTCCACTTT

d_gene: TRBD1
len: 13
j_gene: TRBJ2-7
abundance: few
v_gene: TRBV29-1
CDR3aa: CSVENPGGYEQYF
CDR3nt: TGCAGCGTTGAAAACCCAGGGGGCTACGAGCAGTACTTC

d_gene: TRBD2
len: 15
j_gene: TRBJ2-1
abundance: -
v_gene: TRBV15
CDR3aa: CATSSRTSGYNEQFF
CDR3nt: TGTGCCACCAGCAGTCGGACTAGCGGGTACAATGAGCAGTTCTTC

d_gene: -
len: 13
j_gene: TRBJ2-5
abundance: -
v_gene: TRBV10-1
CDR3aa: CASSAGLQETQYF
CDR3nt: TGCGCCAGCAGTGCAGGACTCCAAGAGACCCAGTACTTC

d_gene: -
len: 13
j_gene: TRBJ1-1
abundance: -
v_gene: TRBV5-1
CDR3aa: CASSLGQATEAFF
CDR3nt: TGCGCCAGCAGCTTGGGGCAGGCCACTGAAGCTTTCTTT

d_gene: TRBD1
len: 13
j_gene: TRBJ2-1
abundance: few
v_gene: TRBV25-1
CDR3aa: CASRDRGYNEQFF
CDR3nt: TGTGCCAGCAGGGACAGGGGTTACAATGAGCAGTTCTTC

d_gene: TRBD1
len: 13
j_gene: TRBJ1-5
abundance: few
v_gene: TRBV9
CDR3aa: CASGGQSNQPQHF
CDR3nt: TGTGCCAGCGGGGGACAGAGCAATCAGCCCCAGCATTTT

d_gene: TRBD1
len: 17
j_gene: TRBJ1-4
abundance: few
v_gene: TRBV25-1
CDR3aa: CARPFHTTGQINEKLFF
CDR3nt: TGTGCCAGACCGTTCCACACGACGGGACAGATTAATGAAAAACTGTTTTTT

d_gene: -
len: 17
j_gene: TRBJ2-2
abundance: few
v_gene: TRBV4-3
CDR3aa: CASSQDQGLTNTGELFF
CDR3nt: TGCGCCAGCAGCCAAGATCAGGGACTTACGAACACCGGGGAGCTGTTTTTT

d_gene: -
len: 14
j_gene: TRBJ2-7
abundance: -
v_gene: TRBV4-3
CDR3aa: CASSQELAENEQYF
CDR3nt: TGCGCCAGCAGCCAAGAGTTGGCAGAAAACGAGCAGTACTTC

d_gene: -
len: 15
j_gene: TRBJ1-1
abundance: -
v_gene: TRBV5-4
CDR3aa: CASSLSGLRGNEAFF
CDR3nt: TGTGCCAGCAGCTTGTCTGGGTTACGGGGAAATGAAGCTTTCTTT

d_gene: TRBD1
len: 17
j_gene: TRBJ1-5
abundance: few
v_gene: TRBV10-3
CDR3aa: CAISESLGTGSNQPQHF
CDR3nt: TGTGCCATCAGTGAGTCGCTCGGGACAGGGTCCAATCAGCCCCAGCATTTT

d_gene: -
len: 18
j_gene: TRBJ2-7
abundance: -
v_gene: TRBV11-3
CDR3aa: CASSLDRGGGAGTYEQYF
CDR3nt: TGTGCCAGCAGCTTAGATCGAGGAGGCGGGGCAGGGACCTACGAGCAGTACTTC

d_gene: TRBD1
len: 15
j_gene: TRBJ1-1
abundance: few
v_gene: TRBV7-2
CDR3aa: CASSFWDRKESEAFF
CDR3nt: TGTGCCAGCAGCTTTTGGGACAGGAAGGAATCTGAAGCTTTCTTT

d_gene: TRBD1
len: 14
j_gene: TRBJ2-5
abundance: -
v_gene: TRBV7-2
CDR3aa: CASSPQGAVETQYF
CDR3nt: TGTGCCAGCAGCCCCCAGGGGGCGGTGGAGACCCAGTACTTC

d_gene: -
len: 17
j_gene: TRBJ2-7
abundance: few
v_gene: TRBV4-3
CDR3aa: CASSQVAVAGLPYEQYF
CDR3nt: TGCGCCAGCAGCCAAGTAGCTGTGGCGGGTCTTCCGTACGAGCAGTACTTC

d_gene: TRBD2
len: 15
j_gene: TRBJ2-1
abundance: -
v_gene: TRBV11-1
CDR3aa: CASSQGLAGLNEQFF
CDR3nt: TGTGCCAGCAGCCAGGGACTAGCGGGGTTGAATGAGCAGTTCTTC

d_gene: TRBD2
len: 15
j_gene: TRBJ2-2
abundance: -
v_gene: TRBV4-3
CDR3aa: CASSQVPAGVSELFF
CDR3nt: TGCGCCAGCAGCCAAGTTCCAGCGGGGGTTTCGGAGCTGTTTTTT

d_gene: -
len: 13
j_gene: TRBJ1-2
abundance: -
v_gene: TRBV5-6
CDR3aa: CASSGLTGNGYTF
CDR3nt: TGTGCCAGCAGCGGGCTTACAGGGAATGGCTACACCTTC